This T cell receptor (beta chain) stems from a study of cytomegalovirus exposure and HLA in healthy donors. Use of 60 Vbeta and 13 Jbeta primers characterized the PCR. Original processing methods: Counted up in a later analysis, unique TCR beta chains came to some 80 million, with around 9.9 million shared. Assay: immunoSEQ multiplex PCR; the TCRdb copy retains only in-frame clones and omits some. V and J calls and clone size are those listed in that table; D and trimming were worked out from the DNA. The sample includes 100,000 to 150,000 clones, around 82% of them seen just once. Trimming shortened V by 1 base and J by 8 bases, and 11 bases separated the two germline ends. Germline assignment: CDR1 SGHTA and CDR2 FQGNSA. The CDR3 is 13 residues long.

The chain joins TRBV7-2 to TRBJ1-2; no clear D. The receptor's source is a man aged 25-40 years in good health and CMV-seropositive. What was sequenced was PBMCs. This CDR3 reads CASSLETARGYTF. DNA for the CDR3: TGTGCCAGCAGCTTAGAAACAGCTCGGGGCTACACCTTC. The full variable domain, rest sourced from reference TRBV7-2 and TRBJ1-2, is GAGVSQSPSNKVTEKGKDVELRCDPISGHTALYWYRQSLGQGLEFLIYFQGNSAPDKSGLPSDRFSAERTGGSVSTLTIQRTQQEDSAVYLCASSLETARGYTFGSGTRLTVV.